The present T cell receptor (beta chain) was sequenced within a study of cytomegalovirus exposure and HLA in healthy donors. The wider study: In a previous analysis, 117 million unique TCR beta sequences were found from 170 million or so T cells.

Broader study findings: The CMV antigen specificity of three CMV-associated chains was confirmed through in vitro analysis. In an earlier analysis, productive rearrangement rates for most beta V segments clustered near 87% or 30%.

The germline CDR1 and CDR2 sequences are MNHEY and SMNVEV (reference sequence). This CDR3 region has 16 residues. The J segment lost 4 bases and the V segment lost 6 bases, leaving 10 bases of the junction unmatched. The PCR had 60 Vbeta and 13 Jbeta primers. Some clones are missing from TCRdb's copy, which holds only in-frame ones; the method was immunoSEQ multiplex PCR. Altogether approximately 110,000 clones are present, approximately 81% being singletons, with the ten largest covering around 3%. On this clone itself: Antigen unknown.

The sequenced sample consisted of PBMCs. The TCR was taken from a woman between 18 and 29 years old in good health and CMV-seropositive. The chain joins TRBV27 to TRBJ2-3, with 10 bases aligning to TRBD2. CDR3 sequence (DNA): TGTGCCAGCAGCCTAAGTAGGGGACTAGCGTCAGATACGCAGTATTTT. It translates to CASSLSRGLASDTQYF.